The next 9 T cell receptor beta chains were all read from a single sample in a study of spatial heterogeneity in lung cancer. TCRdb redid the calling of the 5' RACE reads with MiXCR, one entry per CDR3 protein. The profile shows some 83,000 distinct CDR3 sequences, under 8.5% of them singletons. Time point in this sample: sample taken at primary tumor resection. The material was PBMCs, obtained at surgery. These TCRs come from a male donor with early-stage non-small cell lung cancer.

The sample holds many counts of this clonotype. The chain has TRBV7-8 and TRBJ1-2; maybe TRBD1 (6 bases). Trimming shortened V by 0 bases and J by 4 bases, and 9 bases separated the two germline ends. The CDR3 extends over 14 amino acids. CDR1 SGHVS and CDR2 FQNEAQ come from the germline V gene. CDR3 DNA: TGTGCCAGCAGCTTAGCTGGCAGGGGCTATGGCTACACCTTC. It specifies CASSLAGRGYGYTF.

There are many counts of this clonotype. A read error may produce the germline difference seen at one junction end. The genes are TRBV7-9 and TRBJ2-5, with D hard to call. The CDR3 length is 13 residues. Germline V lookup: CDR1 SEHNR, CDR2 FQNEAQ (reference sequence). The DNA for the CDR3 is TGTGCCAGCACCTTACCAGTTGGAGAGACCCAGTACTTC. Translated, it gives CASTLPVGETQYF.

For the CDR3, the DNA is TGCGCCAGCAGCTTGACGGGGGATCAGCCCCAGCATTTT. Translation: CASSLTGDQPQHF. This chain links TRBV5-1 with TRBJ1-5, with TRBD1 as a possible D gene (5 bases). The CDR3 contains 13 residues. Germline values: CDR1 SGHRS, CDR2 YFSETQ. Trimming shortened V by 1 base and J by 5 bases, and 7 bases separated the two germline ends.

Ten or more counts support this clonotype. The V and J genes are TRBV10-3 and TRBJ2-2, with D maybe TRBD2 (5 bases). Trimming took off 0 bases at V and 4 bases at J, with 9 bases between the two ends. Germline CDR1 reads ENHRY; CDR2 reads SYGVKD. The length of the CDR3 is 15 residues. This CDR3 reads CAISESEDLTGELFF. CDR3 nucleotide sequence: TGTGCCATCAGTGAGTCGGAGGATCTCACCGGGGAGCTGTTTTTT.

This clonotype was seen ten or more times. The chain joins TRBV20-1 to TRBJ2-3; 9 nucleotides align to TRBD2. This CDR3 has 14 residues. Germline-derived CDR1 and CDR2 are DFQATT and SNEGSKA (reference sequence). The CDR3 here is CSPYGLAGVDTQYF. The CDR3, as DNA: TGCAGCCCCTACGGATTAGCGGGAGTAGATACGCAGTATTTT.

As to this clonotype: Sequence at one end of the junction differs from germline and may be a read error. The chain joins TRBV27 to TRBJ1-2; no reliable D call. Germline V gives CDR1 MNHEY, CDR2 SMNVEV (reference sequence). The CDR3 consists of 12 residues. The CDR3 DNA reads TGTGCCAGCAGTCCCAACAACTATAGCTACACCTTC. Translating gives CASSPNNYSYTF.

The chain combines TRBV5-1 with TRBJ2-1; 12 nucleotides line up with TRBD2. Trimming at V came to 6 bases and at J to 16 bases, leaving 14 bases not matched to a gene. The CDR3 is 14 residues long. Germline assignment: CDR1 SGHRS and CDR2 YFSETQ. CDR3 sequence (DNA): TGCGCCAGCACAGAGACTAGCGGGAGCGCCTGGGGATTCTTC. Its translation: CASTETSGSAWGFF.

The table lists this clonotype with a few counts. This chain joins TRBV4-2 and TRBJ2-7, with 9 positions matching TRBD1. This CDR3 contains 15 residues. Germline V CDR1 and CDR2: LGHNA, YNFKEQ. The V gene end was trimmed by 4 bases and the J gene end by 5 bases; junction bases not matched to a gene: 9. This CDR3 reads CASSLSGQGLNEQYF. CDR3 bases: TGTGCCAGCAGCCTGAGCGGACAGGGGTTAAACGAGCAGTACTTC.

This clonotype was picked up many times. CDR3 coding DNA: TGTGCCATCAGTCCAGGGGGCGATGAGCAGTTCTTC. It codes for CAISPGGDEQFF. This sequence joins TRBV10-3 and TRBJ2-1; TRBD1 agrees at 8 bases. The V gene's germline CDR1 is ENHRY and CDR2 SYGVKD. The CDR3 extends over 12 amino acids. With V trimmed by 5 bases and J by 8 bases, 2 bases remained unmatched.